Listed here are 25 T cell receptor beta chains from one sample, sequenced in a study of blood T cell repertoires in COVID-19. Sequencing used immunoSEQ multiplex PCR; TCRdb keeps in-frame clones, though not all of them. Here the sample spans 180,000 or so clones, roughly 78% being singletons. Sequenced sample: peripheral blood. The receptors shown here come from an elderly woman with active or convalescent COVID-19.

This rearrangement joins TRBV5-8 to TRBJ1-5, with TRBD1 matching over 8 bases. The CDR3 loop spans 17 amino acids. Germline CDR1 is SGHTS and CDR2 is YDEGEE. The ends lost 1 base at V and 1 base at J; junction bases unmatched: 7. The CDR3 DNA sequence: TGTGCCAGCAGCTTGTTTACAGGGGGGGACAGCAATCAGCCCCAGCATTTT. Translating it yields CASSLFTGGDSNQPQHF.

The chain links TRBV5-4 to TRBJ1-1, with TRBD1 matching 7 bases. CDR1 and CDR2 from the germline V gene are SGHNT and YYREEE (reference sequence). The CDR3 extends over 13 amino acids. J was trimmed by 10 bases and V by 7 bases; bases with no gene match: 13. CDR3 DNA sequence: TGTGCCAGCGAAATGAGGGACAGCCCCGGAGCTTTCTTT. Translation gives CASEMRDSPGAFF. The full variable domain, rest sourced from reference TRBV5-4 and TRBJ1-1, is ETGVTQSPTHLIKTRGQQVTLRCSSQSGHNTVSWYQQALGQGPQFIFQYYREEENGRGNFPPRFSGLQFPNYSSELNVNALELDDSALYLCASEMRDSPGAFFGQGTRLTVV.

The chain joins TRBV15 to TRBJ2-1; tentative D call: TRBD1 (6 bases). This CDR3 is built from 16 residues. Trimming pared 4 bases from V and 5 bases from J, leaving 18 bases between. Germline V lookup: CDR1 LNHNV, CDR2 YYDKDF (reference sequence). CDR3 amino acids: CATSKVFSGHHNEQFF. The CDR3 DNA sequence: TGTGCCACCAGCAAAGTTTTCTCGGGACACCACAATGAGCAGTTCTTC.

The rearrangement links TRBV10-3 to TRBJ1-2; no definite D call. Germline V gene data show CDR1 as ENHRY and CDR2 as SYGVKD. This CDR3 has 12 residues. Deletions cut 3 bases from V and 11 bases from J, with 13 bases between. CDR3 sequence: CAISENGETYTF. CDR3 sequence (DNA): TGTGCCATCAGTGAAAATGGCGAGACTTACACCTTC.

The chain joins TRBV18 to TRBJ2-3; maybe TRBD2 (5 bases). V shed 2 bases and J shed 2 bases, with 11 bases lying between them. Germline V gives CDR1 KGHSH, CDR2 LQKENI. The CDR3 totals 15 residues. In DNA, the CDR3 is TGTGCCAGCTCACCAACGGTACGGGACACAGATACGCAGTATTTT. Translated, it gives CASSPTVRDTDTQYF.

The chain has TRBV27 and TRBJ1-6, with D tentatively TRBD1 (5 bases). Trimming removed 6 bases from V and 10 bases from J, with 16 bases in between. CDR1 MNHEY and CDR2 SMNVEV come from the germline V gene (reference sequence). This CDR3 has 14 amino acids. The CDR3 sequence is CASRRSGVGSPLHF. The CDR3 nucleotides read TGTGCCAGCAGGCGCTCGGGGGTCGGATCACCCCTCCACTTT.

V usage is TRBV7-2 and J usage is TRBJ2-1; 9 nucleotides align to TRBD2. This CDR3 contains 16 residues. The V and J ends lost 5 bases and 1 base, in that order; junction bases with no gene match: 6. CDR1 and CDR2 (germline): SGHTA, FQGNSA. The DNA of the CDR3 is TGTGCCAGCAGCCCCGGACTAGCGTCTTCCTACAATGAGCAGTTCTTC. As protein: CASSPGLASSYNEQFF.

This chain links TRBV5-6 with TRBJ2-4; 7 bases fit TRBD2. The ends lost 3 bases at V and 7 bases at J; junction bases unmatched: 7. The germline V gene encodes CDR1 SGHDT and CDR2 YYEEEE. The CDR3 has 14 residues. CDR3 in DNA: TGTGCCAGCAGCTCACCAACCGGGGGGAACATTCAGTACTTC. Amino acids: CASSSPTGGNIQYF.

The CDR3 DNA is TGTGCCAGCAGCTTTCATTGGTTCGGACAGGTTTTAGCCGGGGAGCTGTTTTTT. It codes for CASSFHWFGQVLAGELFF. This chain connects TRBV5-5 to TRBJ2-2; 7 bases map to TRBD1. Per the germline V gene, CDR1 is SGHKS and CDR2 is YYEKEE (reference sequence). V trimming: 2 bases; J trimming: 6 bases; junction bases outside the gene matches: 16. The length of the CDR3 is 18 residues.

The V and J genes are TRBV6-5 and TRBJ1-2; D is ambiguous. This CDR3 is built from 14 residues. CDR1 is MNHEY, CDR2 SVGAGI, per germline. V lost 6 bases and J lost 1, with 12 bases in between. The CDR3 here is CASRTSWSNYGYTF. The CDR3 region has the DNA TGTGCCAGCAGGACCTCATGGAGTAACTATGGCTACACCTTC.

The chain has TRBV15 and TRBJ1-5; D unresolved. V was trimmed by 1 base and J by 5 bases, leaving 12 bases between them. The germline gives CDR1 LNHNV, CDR2 YYDKDF (reference sequence). This CDR3 has 15 amino acids. The CDR3 reads CATSRARRGDQPQHF. DNA of the CDR3: TGTGCCACCAGCAGAGCTAGGCGGGGTGATCAGCCCCAGCATTTT.

V is TRBV6-5 and J is TRBJ2-7; 11 bases are a match to TRBD1. The CDR3 extends over 14 amino acids. The germline CDR1 and CDR2 sequences are MNHEY and SVGAGI. Trimming cost V 7 bases and J 3 bases; bases outside gene matches: 5. This chain's CDR3 is CASISGTGGYEQYF. For the CDR3, the DNA is TGTGCCAGCATCTCCGGGACAGGGGGCTACGAGCAGTACTTC.

The chain has TRBV4-3 and TRBJ2-5, with 7 positions matching TRBD2. This CDR3 comprises 14 residues. V trimming: 3 bases; J trimming: 5 bases; junction bases outside the gene matches: 6. Looked up from germline, CDR1 is LGHNA and CDR2 is YSLEER. The CDR3 sequence: CASSHSIGGETQYF. As DNA, the CDR3 is TGCGCCAGCAGCCACTCAATCGGGGGGGAGACCCAGTACTTC.

The chain combines TRBV28 with TRBJ2-5, with TRBD2 matching over 8 bases. The germline gives CDR1 MDHEN, CDR2 SYDVKM. The CDR3 consists of 14 residues. J gave up 5 bases and V 3 bases, and 5 bases lay outside the gene matches. As DNA, the CDR3 is TGTGCCAGCAGTTTCGGGGGGGGGCCGGAGACCCAGTACTTC. Amino acid sequence: CASSFGGGPETQYF.

This clone was observed a few times. The chain carries TRBV11-2 and TRBJ2-3; TRBD2 matches 15 bases. Germline CDR1 reads SGHAT; CDR2 reads FQNNGV. J lost 2 bases, V lost 5 bases, and 5 bases had no gene match. The CDR3 extends over 17 amino acids. Here the CDR3 DNA reads TGTGCCAGCAGCGCTGGGACTAGCGGGGGGATCACAGATACGCAGTATTTT. It translates to CASSAGTSGGITDTQYF. Drawing the rest from reference TRBV11-2 and TRBJ2-3, the complete variable domain is EAGVAQSPRYKIIEKRQSVAFWCNPISGHATLYWYQQILGQGPKLLIQFQNNGVVDDSQLPKDRFSAERLKGVDSTLKIQPAKLEDSAVYLCASSAGTSGGITDTQYFGPGTRLTVL.

This sequence joins TRBV4-2 and TRBJ2-3; 11 bases fit TRBD2. Per the germline V gene, CDR1 is LGHNA and CDR2 is YNFKEQ. The V and J ends lost 0 bases and 6 bases, in that order; junction bases with no gene match: 2. The CDR3 extends over 15 amino acids. This CDR3 is CASSQDSGGADTQYF. For the CDR3, the DNA is TGTGCCAGCAGCCAAGATAGCGGGGGGGCGGATACGCAGTATTTT.

The gene calls are TRBV7-6 and TRBJ2-5, with 10 nucleotides matching TRBD1. The V and J ends lost 5 bases and 1 base, in that order; junction bases with no gene match: 16. Germline CDR1 and CDR2: SGHVS and FNYEAQ. The CDR3 extends over 19 amino acids. The CDR3 here is CASSPQPGPGTGVQETQYF. In nucleotides, the CDR3 is TGTGCCAGCAGCCCCCAACCCGGACCGGGGACAGGGGTCCAAGAGACCCAGTACTTC.

This clone was recorded once. The gene calls are TRBV6-5 and TRBJ1-3; possible D gene TRBD1, 6 bases. CDR3 size: 14 residues. CDR1 is MNHEY, CDR2 SVGAGI, per germline. V lost 6 bases and J lost 3, with 12 bases in between. The CDR3 DNA is TGTGCCAGCAGCTGGGGGCGACTTGGAAACACCATATATTTT. Its protein is CASSWGRLGNTIYF.

This clone has only a few counts. The chain employs TRBV3-1 (or the pseudogene TRBV3-2) and TRBJ2-7; 12 nucleotides match TRBD1. The CDR3 is 16 residues long. V shed 1 base and J 4 bases; nucleotides not matched to a gene: 5. Germline CDR1 LGHDT, CDR2 YNNKEL (reference sequence). Here the CDR3 reads CASSQGPGQGAYEQYF. CDR3 coding DNA: TGTGCCAGCAGCCAAGGGCCGGGACAGGGGGCGTACGAGCAGTACTTC.

The rearrangement uses TRBV4-1 and TRBJ1-3; D ambiguous. Germline values: CDR1 MGHRA, CDR2 YSYEKL. V was shortened by 6 bases and J by 0 bases, with 12 bases between the two germline ends. The CDR3 runs to 15 residues. The DNA of the CDR3 is TGCGCCAGCAGTACGGGAGAGGTCTCTGGAAACACCATATATTTT. The encoded protein is CASSTGEVSGNTIYF.

The chain employs TRBV5-1 and TRBJ1-1, with D maybe TRBD1 (6 bases). The CDR3 runs 14 residues. V gave up 1 base and J gave up 5 bases, with 12 bases separating them. Looked up from germline, CDR1 is SGHRS and CDR2 is YFSETQ. CDR3 coding DNA: TGCGCCAGCAGCTTGTCGACAGGTAAGACTGAAGCTTTCTTT. Its translation: CASSLSTGKTEAFF.

The chain is built from TRBV19 and TRBJ2-1, with 7 bases lining up with TRBD2. Germline CDR1 is LNHDA and CDR2 is SQIVND (reference sequence). The CDR3 is 17 amino acids. J gave up 4 bases and V 5 bases, and 14 bases lay outside the gene matches. As DNA, the CDR3 is TGTGCCAGTAGTTTTATTTTGGCGGCTAGCGGTTACAATGAGCAGTTCTTC. It encodes CASSFILAASGYNEQFF.

The chain combines TRBV15 with TRBJ1-5; D not certain. CDR1 and CDR2 (germline): LNHNV, YYDKDF (reference sequence). The CDR3 length is 12 residues. Trimming removed 8 bases at V and 9 bases at J, with 14 bases between. CDR3 DNA: TGTGCCACCTCGGGTGATTTGAGGCCCCAGCATTTT. Protein product: CATSGDLRPQHF. The variable domain in full, with the rest retrieved from reference TRBV15 and TRBJ1-5, is DAMVIQNPRYQVTQFGKPVTLSCSQTLNHNVMYWYQQKSSQAPKLLFHYYDKDFNNEADTPDNFQSRRPNTSFCFLDIRSPGLGDTAMYLCATSGDLRPQHFGDGTRLSIL.

V gene TRBV27 combines with J gene TRBJ2-7; TRBD2 matches 12 bases. This CDR3 spans 15 amino acids. Germline values: CDR1 MNHEY, CDR2 SMNVEV (reference sequence). Trimming at V came to 6 bases and at J to 0 bases, leaving 3 bases not matched to a gene. Here the CDR3 reads CASRKLAGGSYEQYF. The CDR3 nucleotides read TGTGCCAGCAGGAAACTAGCGGGGGGCTCCTACGAGCAGTACTTC.

The CDR3, as DNA: TGTGCCAGCAGCTTGGCTGGGACAGGGGGCAACTATGGCTACACCTTC. Translating gives CASSLAGTGGNYGYTF. V usage is TRBV5-4 and J usage is TRBJ1-2; TRBD1 matches at 12 bases. The ends lost 0 bases at V and 2 bases at J; junction bases unmatched: 2. The length of the CDR3 is 16 residues. The germline CDR1 and CDR2 sequences are SGHNT and YYREEE (reference sequence).